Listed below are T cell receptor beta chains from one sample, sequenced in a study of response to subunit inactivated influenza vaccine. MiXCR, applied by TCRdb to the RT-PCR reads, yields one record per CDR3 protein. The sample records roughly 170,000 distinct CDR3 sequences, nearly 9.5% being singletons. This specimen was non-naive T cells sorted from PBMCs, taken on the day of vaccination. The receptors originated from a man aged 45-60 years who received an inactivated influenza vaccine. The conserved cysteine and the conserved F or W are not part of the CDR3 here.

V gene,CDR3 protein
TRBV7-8,ASSLDRENIQY
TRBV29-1,SVGDRGGYEQY
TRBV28,ASSYPRVSYEQY
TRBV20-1,SAREKSSFGSPLH
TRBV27,ASSPWTSGNSYEQY
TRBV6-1,ASSRGGSGANVLT
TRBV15,ATSAGVTGGGTDTQY
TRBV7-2,ASSPQGGPSGANVLT
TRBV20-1,SARTSGRVKNIQY
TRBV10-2,ASRETSGRVPTGELF
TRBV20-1,SATRQETQY
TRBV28,ASSLMRGAQF
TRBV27,TFSLAKIWDRELNEQF
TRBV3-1,ASSQARPDTQY
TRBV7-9,ASSFAGHQQETQY
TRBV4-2,ASSRNEDRVGGAF
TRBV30,AWSPGTNNSPLH
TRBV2,ASRLQAASYNEQF
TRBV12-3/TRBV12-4,ASSPGGQLY
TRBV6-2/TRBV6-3,ASTPGTVGYNEQF
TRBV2,ASGTGGVGGYT
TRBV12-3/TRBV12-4,ASSFGAYNEQF
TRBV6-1,ASSLSGGRFDEQF
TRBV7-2,ASSIRGQGGETQY
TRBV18,ASSPEINYGYT
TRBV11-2,ASSPPGYEQY
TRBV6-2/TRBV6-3,ASRETPDSNQPQH
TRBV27,ASSPLTSGSGEQY
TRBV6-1,ASSGQNSNQPQH
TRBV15,ATSSAGKRGTVGTDTQY
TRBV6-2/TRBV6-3,ASITRVARGTDTQY
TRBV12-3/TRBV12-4,ASSSSTGIPYEQY
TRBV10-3,AISGMLASGRGTGELF
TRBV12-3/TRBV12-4,ASSLGRHWLRGEQY
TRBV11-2,ASSLTRGGRKTQY
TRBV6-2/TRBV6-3,ASSLDMTYEQY